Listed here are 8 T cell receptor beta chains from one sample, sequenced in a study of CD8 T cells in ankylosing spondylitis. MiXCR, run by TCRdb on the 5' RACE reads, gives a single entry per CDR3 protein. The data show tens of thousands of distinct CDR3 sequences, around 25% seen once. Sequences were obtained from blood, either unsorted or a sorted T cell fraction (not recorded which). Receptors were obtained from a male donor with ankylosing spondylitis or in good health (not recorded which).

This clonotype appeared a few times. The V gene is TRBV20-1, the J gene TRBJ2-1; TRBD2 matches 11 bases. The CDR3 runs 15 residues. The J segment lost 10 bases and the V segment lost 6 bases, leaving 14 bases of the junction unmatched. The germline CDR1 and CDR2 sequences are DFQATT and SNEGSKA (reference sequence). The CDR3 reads CSAIGLAGTRVEQFF. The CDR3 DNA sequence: TGCAGTGCAATAGGACTAGCGGGCACCCGTGTCGAGCAGTTCTTC.

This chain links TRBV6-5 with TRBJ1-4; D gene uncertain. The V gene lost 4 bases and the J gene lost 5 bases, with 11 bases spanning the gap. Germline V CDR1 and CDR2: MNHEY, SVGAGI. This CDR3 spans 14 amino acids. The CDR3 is CASSFLVGNEKLFF. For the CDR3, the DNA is TGTGCCAGCAGTTTTCTCGTGGGGAATGAAAAACTGTTTTTT.

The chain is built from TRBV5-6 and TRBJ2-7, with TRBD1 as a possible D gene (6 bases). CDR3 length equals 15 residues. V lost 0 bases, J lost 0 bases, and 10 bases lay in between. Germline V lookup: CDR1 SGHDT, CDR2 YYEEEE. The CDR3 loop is CASSLGTASSYEQYF. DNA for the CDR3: TGTGCCAGCAGCTTGGGGACAGCCAGCTCCTACGAGCAGTACTTC.

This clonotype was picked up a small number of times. Here the CDR3 DNA reads TGTGCCAGCAGCTTAGAAGGACTAGCGATAGGGGAGACCCAGTACTTC. It translates to CASSLEGLAIGETQYF. The J gene is TRBJ2-5, the V gene TRBV7-9; the match to TRBD2 covers 9 bases. This CDR3 region has 16 residues. V gave up 1 base and J gave up 5 bases; unmatched junction bases: 8. Germline CDR1 is SEHNR and CDR2 is FQNEAQ (reference sequence). Looking up the rest from reference TRBV7-9 and TRBJ2-5 gives the full variable domain: DTGVSQNPRHKITKRGQNVTFRCDPISEHNRLYWYRQTLGQGPEFLTYFQNEAQLEKSRLLSDRFSAERPKGSFSTLEIQRTEQGDSAMYLCASSLEGLAIGETQYFGPGTRLLVL.

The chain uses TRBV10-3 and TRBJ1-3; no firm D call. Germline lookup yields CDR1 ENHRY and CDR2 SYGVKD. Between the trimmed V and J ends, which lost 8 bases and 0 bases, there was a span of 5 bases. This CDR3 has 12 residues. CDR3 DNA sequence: TGTGCCATCCTGGTCTCTGGAAACACCATATATTTT. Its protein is CAILVSGNTIYF.

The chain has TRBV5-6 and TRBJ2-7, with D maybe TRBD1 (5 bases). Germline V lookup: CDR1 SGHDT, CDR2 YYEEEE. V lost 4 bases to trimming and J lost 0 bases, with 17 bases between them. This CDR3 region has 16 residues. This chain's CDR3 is CASSGQRGWSSYEQYV. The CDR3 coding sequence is TGTGCCAGCAGCGGCCAAAGGGGCTGGAGCTCCTACGAGCAGTACGTC.

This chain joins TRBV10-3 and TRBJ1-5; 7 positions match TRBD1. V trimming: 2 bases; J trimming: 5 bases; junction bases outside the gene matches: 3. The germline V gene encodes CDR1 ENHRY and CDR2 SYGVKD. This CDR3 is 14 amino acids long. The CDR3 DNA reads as TGTGCCATCAGTGAGAGGGGGCTCGATCAGCCCCAGCATTTT. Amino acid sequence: CAISERGLDQPQHF.

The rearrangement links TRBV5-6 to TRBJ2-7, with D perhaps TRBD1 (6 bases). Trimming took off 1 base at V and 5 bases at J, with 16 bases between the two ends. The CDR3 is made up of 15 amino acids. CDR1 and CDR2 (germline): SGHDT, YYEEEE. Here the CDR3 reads CASSLFLTGLDEQYV. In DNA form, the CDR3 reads TGTGCCAGCAGCTTGTTTCTAACAGGGTTAGACGAGCAGTACGTC.